The subject of this entry is one T cell receptor beta chain. In this sample, this clone turned up once. Its antigen remains undetermined. Base qualities are not at hand, and no much larger clone is one base apart. In light of the paper, this sample's time point label describes: about 28 days (+/-7) after the second vaccine dose. AZD1222 recipients given second doses at about 4 weeks or at about 12 weeks were pooled, since spike-specific TCR depth and breadth were not found to differ between the two schedules. Samples from vaccinated people were obtained from the UK trials COV001 and COV002, which included a single-blind randomized controlled phase 2/3 trial of AZD1222 (ChAdOx1 nCoV-19) in healthy adults. Trial participant PBMC samples were collected at day 0 and day 28 after the second dose for TCRbeta chain sequencing. These data originate in a study of T cell responses to AZD1222 COVID-19 vaccine (dated by TCRdb to the early 2020s). Context from the whole study: TCR sequencing was performed for about 250 trial participants, of whom around 210 were given two doses of AZD1222 and around 26 were given two doses of MenACWY control vaccine. Enrollment into the trials was organized by age into subgroups of 18-55, 56-69 and 70-plus years, and those subgroups contained roughly 140, 27 and 60 TCR-sequenced participants, respectively.

From cysteine to phenylalanine, the CDR3 is 15 amino acids long. The DNA shown is the 45-base CDR3, in frame from base 1. V is cut back by 5 bases and J by 8 bases, with 6 bases in the junction unmatched. The germline V gene provides CDR1 SGHNT and CDR2 YENEEA. The CDR3 regions of human TCRbeta chains were analyzed by immunosequencing. In the original analysis: Repertoire TCRs were matched against a reference library of SARS-CoV-2-specific TCRs generated with the MIRA antigen-specificity platform. Breadth was defined as the fraction of unique TCRs that were SARS-CoV-2-associated. Depth was defined as the fraction of total T cells that were SARS-CoV-2-associated. Using the MIRA data, every spike-specific TCR was mapped to the spike region that the TCR reacted to and assigned to either a CD4 or a CD8 class. Log10-transformed breadth and depth values were compared by one-way ANOVA with Sidak's multiple comparisons tests. TCRdb obtained this table from immuneACCESS and retained in-frame rearrangements with V and J assigned. These tables miss some clones; where compared with another copy, unresolved V genes account for less than half of the shortfall, and the remainder is unexplained. That table furnishes V, J and clone size, whereas the DNA furnished D and trimming. The sample table lists tens of thousands of clones, roughly 85% of them with a count of one. 9.5% to 13% of the sample is held by the ten biggest clonotypes.

Results the study describes overall, beyond this receptor: After two AZD1222 doses, spike-specific TCR breadth and depth were significantly higher than at day 0 and than in MenACWY recipients. The vaccine-associated CD4 TCRs covered the entire spike protein, and the dominant responses fell in regions 160-218 and 743-854. In the small 56-69-year group, the increase in depth fell short of significance, most likely because of low power. Only a handful of AZD1222 recipients were SARS-CoV-2 seropositive at baseline, limiting conclusions about previously exposed vaccinees. Participants were mostly white British and included more females than males, and it was suggested by the authors that clonal diversity may have been underestimated. Reportedly, close to half of the unique spike-specific TCRs recognized epitopes lying outside the regions that are mutated in the B.1.351 and B.1.1.7 variants. Because no day 14 peak-response samples were available, the repertoires could be characterized only after the peak T cell response.

The sequencing used peripheral blood, collected 28 days after the second AZD1222 dose. The receptor was isolated from an adult who received the AZD1222 COVID-19 vaccine. Here the chain combines TRBV11-3 and TRBJ2-1; TRBD2 agrees with 13 junctional bases. The DNA sequence follows: TGTGCCAGCAGCCCCGGACTAGCGGGAGTAGATGAGCAGTTCTTC. Its product reads: CASSPGLAGVDEQFF.